Presented here are 23 T cell receptor beta chains from one specimen sequenced in a study of cytomegalovirus exposure and HLA in healthy donors. Primers included in the PCR were 60 Vbeta and 13 Jbeta primers. TCRdb's copy holds only in-frame clones and misses some; the assay was immunoSEQ multiplex PCR. The sample yields approximately 170,000 clones, 70% to 80% seen once. The sequenced sample was PBMCs. The receptors were gathered from a woman aged 45-65 years in good health and CMV-seronegative.

The rearrangement links TRBV29-1 to TRBJ2-2; D may be TRBD1 (5 bases). Germline loops: CDR1 SQVTM, CDR2 ANQGSEA. Trimming shortened V by 5 bases and J by 5 bases, and 9 bases separated the two germline ends. The CDR3 spans 12 residues. CDR3 nucleotide sequence: TGCAGCGTTCCACAGGTGACCGGGGAGCTGTTTTTT. Encoded protein: CSVPQVTGELFF.

The rearrangement links TRBV19 to TRBJ1-5, with D perhaps TRBD1 (5 bases). This CDR3 comprises 14 residues. The V gene lost 3 bases and the J gene lost 6 bases, with 12 bases spanning the gap. Germline CDR1 and CDR2: LNHDA and SQIVND (reference sequence). The CDR3 region is CASSMGLAGQPQHF. The CDR3 DNA reads as TGTGCCAGTAGTATGGGGCTGGCAGGTCAGCCCCAGCATTTT.

The V call is TRBV2, the J call TRBJ2-1, with 7 bases aligning to TRBD1. Trimming removed 6 bases from V and 6 bases from J; junction bases left unmatched: 8. The CDR3 covers 14 residues. The germline V gene encodes CDR1 SNHLY and CDR2 FYNNEI. CDR3 sequence (DNA): TGTGCCAGCAGGACAGGGAAAGCGCTCAATGAGCAGTTCTTC. This encodes CASRTGKALNEQFF.

Worth noting for this clone: At the DNA level, this CDR3 is encoded by other sequences in the same sample as well. This sequence joins TRBV6-5 and TRBJ1-5; D remains ambiguous. Germline V gene sequence: CDR1 MNHEY, CDR2 SVGAGI. The V end lost 5 bases, the J end lost 0 bases, and 8 bases lay between the germline ends. The CDR3 has 14 amino acids. CDR3 nucleotides: TGTGCCAGCAGTCCCAGAATTAGCAATCAGCCCCAGCATTTT. Translating gives CASSPRISNQPQHF.

This chain links TRBV10-3 with TRBJ2-5; a possible D gene is TRBD2 (6 bases). The CDR3 is 13 amino acids. CDR1 and CDR2 from the germline V gene are ENHRY and SYGVKD. V was trimmed by 0 bases and J by 10 bases, leaving 12 bases between them. The CDR3 is CAISESGVEGQYF. For the CDR3, the DNA is TGTGCCATCAGTGAGTCGGGGGTGGAGGGCCAGTACTTC.

In this sample, this clone turned up a few times. This chain joins TRBV7-2 and TRBJ1-5; 10 bases align to TRBD1. Germline V gene data show CDR1 as SGHTA and CDR2 as FQGNSA. The CDR3 is 17 residues long. Trimming removed 4 bases from V and 5 bases from J; junction bases left unmatched: 11. The CDR3 protein is CASSYNNIDRGHQPQHF. In nucleotides, the CDR3 is TGTGCCAGCAGCTACAACAACATCGACAGGGGGCATCAGCCCCAGCATTTT. Full variable domain (outside the CDR3, taken from reference TRBV7-2 and TRBJ1-5): GAGVSQSPSNKVTEKGKDVELRCDPISGHTALYWYRQSLGQGLEFLIYFQGNSAPDKSGLPSDRFSAERTGGSVSTLTIQRTQQEDSAVYLCASSYNNIDRGHQPQHFGDGTRLSIL.

The chain carries TRBV19 and TRBJ2-5; D perhaps matches TRBD1 (6 bases). V lost 5 bases and J lost 2, with 15 bases in between. The CDR3 totals 15 residues. The germline CDR1 and CDR2 sequences are LNHDA and SQIVND (reference sequence). This CDR3 is CASSAHRDPQETQYF. CDR3 nucleotide sequence: TGTGCCAGTAGTGCTCACAGGGACCCACAAGAGACCCAGTACTTC. Variable domain in full (rest from reference TRBV19 and TRBJ2-5): DGGITQSPKYLFRKEGQNVTLSCEQNLNHDAMYWYRQDPGQGLRLIYYSQIVNDFQKGDIAEGYSVSREKKESFPLTVTSAQKNPTAFYLCASSAHRDPQETQYFGPGTRLLVL.

This chain links TRBV10-3 with TRBJ2-4, with D maybe TRBD1 (5 bases). Germline V gene lookup returns CDR1 ENHRY and CDR2 SYGVKD. This CDR3 has 14 amino acids. Trimming pared 2 bases from V and 7 bases from J, leaving 12 bases between. CDR3 residues: CAISEPGKGNIQYF. CDR3 in DNA: TGTGCCATCAGTGAGCCGGGTAAGGGGAACATTCAGTACTTC.

The chain recombines TRBV19 with TRBJ2-1; 7 bases align to TRBD1. The trim removed 4 bases at V and 3 bases at J, leaving 12 bases unmatched. Germline CDR1 LNHDA, CDR2 SQIVND (reference sequence). The CDR3 runs 17 residues. The CDR3 DNA reads TGTGCCAGTAGTACCGGGACAGTCCTAAGCAACTACAATGAGCAGTTCTTC. Translation: CASSTGTVLSNYNEQFF.

As for this clone: Other DNA sequences in this specimen translate into the identical CDR3. J is TRBJ1-5 and V is TRBV7-6, with 7 bases lining up with TRBD1. V lost 1 base to trimming and J lost 2 bases; unmatched junction nucleotides: 5. CDR1 and CDR2 (germline): SGHVS, FNYEAQ. The CDR3 consists of 16 residues. The CDR3 reads CASSLGEGQRNQPQHF. The CDR3, as DNA: TGTGCCAGCAGCTTAGGAGAGGGACAGCGCAATCAGCCCCAGCATTTT.

The chain couples TRBV28 to TRBJ2-5, with 10 bases aligning to TRBD2. V trimming: 2 bases; J trimming: 1 base; junction bases outside the gene matches: 10. This CDR3 region has 18 residues. CDR1 is MDHEN, CDR2 SYDVKM, per germline. The CDR3 DNA reads TGTGCCAGCAGTTTACTCAAGGTTAGCGGGGGGCTCCAAGAGACCCAGTACTTC. Translated, it gives CASSLLKVSGGLQETQYF.

This clone came up once. The chain combines TRBV14 with TRBJ2-7; D is unresolved. Germline V lookup: CDR1 SGHDN, CDR2 FVKESK. This CDR3 contains 11 residues. Trimming stripped 2 bases from V and 7 bases from J, with 6 bases between. DNA of the CDR3: TGTGCCAGCAGCCAATTTCTAGAGCAGTACTTC. This encodes CASSQFLEQYF.

The chain carries TRBV27 and TRBJ2-2; the match to TRBD2 covers 7 bases. After removal of 2 bases from V and 6 bases from J, the junction contained 0 bases not matched to a gene. The germline CDR1 and CDR2 sequences are MNHEY and SMNVEV (reference sequence). The CDR3 sequence is 13 residues long. CDR3 nucleotides: TGTGCCAGCAGTTTAGGGGGGGCCGGGGAGCTGTTTTTT. Translated: CASSLGGAGELFF.

The V gene is TRBV28, the J gene TRBJ1-5; D is perhaps TRBD1 (6 bases). Germline V gene sequence: CDR1 MDHEN, CDR2 SYDVKM. V was shortened by 5 bases and J by 1 base, with 12 bases between the two germline ends. The CDR3 extends over 15 amino acids. The CDR3 protein is CASSQTRGSNQPQHF. The CDR3, as DNA: TGTGCCAGCAGTCAGACCAGGGGAAGCAATCAGCCCCAGCATTTT.

The V and J genes are TRBV7-3 and TRBJ2-3; 7 bases line up with TRBD1. The length of the CDR3 is 13 residues. V trimming: 5 bases; J trimming: 4 bases; junction bases outside the gene matches: 3. The germline V gene encodes CDR1 SGHTA and CDR2 FQGTGA. CDR3: CASSLQGADTQYF. The CDR3 DNA follows: TGTGCCAGCAGCCTCCAGGGGGCAGATACGCAGTATTTT.

The CDR3 protein is CASSLAGVSTDTQYF. The DNA for the CDR3 is TGTGCCAGCAGCTTAGCGGGAGTGAGCACAGATACGCAGTATTTT. The gene calls are TRBV7-2 and TRBJ2-3; TRBD2 might be the D (5 bases). Germline CDR1 and CDR2: SGHTA and FQGNSA. V was pared by 0 bases and J by 0 bases, with 7 bases between. This CDR3 region has 15 residues.

The chain employs TRBV4-2 and TRBJ2-7; 8 bases match TRBD2. CDR3 length: 16 residues. Germline V CDR1 and CDR2: LGHNA, YNFKEQ. V lost 0 bases, J lost 3 bases, and 7 bases stayed unmatched. The CDR3 DNA reads TGTGCCAGCAGCCAAGAGTCGGCTAGCGGGTTCTACGAGCAGTACTTC. Residues: CASSQESASGFYEQYF.

This clone occurred once. CDR3 sequence: CASSLSWTSGRNEQYF. The CDR3 DNA is TGTGCCAGCAGTTTATCGTGGACTAGCGGGAGGAACGAGCAGTACTTC. J is TRBJ2-7 and V is TRBV27; 14 positions match TRBD2. The V gene end was trimmed by 0 bases and the J gene end by 5 bases; junction bases not matched to a gene: 3. The CDR3 runs to 16 residues. The germline gives CDR1 MNHEY, CDR2 SMNVEV (reference sequence).

V is TRBV11-2 and J is TRBJ1-3; TRBD1 matches 7 bases. The V gene end was trimmed by 5 bases and the J gene end by 0 bases; junction bases not matched to a gene: 4. CDR3 length: 15 amino acids. Per germline, CDR1 SGHAT and CDR2 FQNNGV. The CDR3 nucleotides are TGTGCCAGCAGCCCGACAGGGACCTCTGGAAACACCATATATTTT. Encoded protein: CASSPTGTSGNTIYF.

The chain is built from TRBV5-8 and TRBJ1-6; TRBD1 agrees at 7 bases. The germline CDR1 and CDR2 sequences are SGHTS and YDEGEE. Germline trimming cut 2 bases from V and 9 bases from J; bases unmatched to any gene: 5. CDR3 length: 14 residues. CDR3 bases: TGTGCCAGCAGCTTTGGGACAGAAGGTTCACCCCTCCACTTT. Encoded protein: CASSFGTEGSPLHF. The full variable domain, rest sourced from reference TRBV5-8 and TRBJ1-6, is EAGVTQSPTHLIKTRGQQATLRCSPISGHTSVYWYQQALGLGLQFLLWYDEGEERNRGNFPPRFSGRQFPNYSSELNVNALELEDSALYLCASSFGTEGSPLHFGNGTRLTVT.

This chain joins TRBV29-1 and TRBJ1-3; 9 bases align to TRBD1. From germline, CDR1 is SQVTM and CDR2 ANQGSEA. The CDR3 is 13 amino acids. The V and J ends lost 5 bases and 4 bases, in that order; junction bases with no gene match: 3. DNA of the CDR3: TGCAGCGTTTGGACAGGGGACGGAAACACCATATATTTT. Protein product: CSVWTGDGNTIYF.

The chain links TRBV6-5 to TRBJ2-5; TRBD2 matches 10 bases. Trimming cost V 9 bases and J 4 bases; bases outside gene matches: 8. This CDR3 is 14 amino acids long. Per germline, CDR1 MNHEY and CDR2 SVGAGI. The DNA for the CDR3 is TGTGCCAGTCGGACTAGCGGAGTGGGAGAGACCCAGTACTTC. This sequence encodes CASRTSGVGETQYF.

CDR3 protein: CASTGTSGSYNEQFF. CDR3 bases: TGTGCCAGCACCGGTACTAGCGGCTCCTACAATGAGCAGTTCTTC. The rearrangement links TRBV2 to TRBJ2-1; TRBD2 aligns across 8 bases. V lost 7 bases, J lost 0 bases, and 5 bases stayed unmatched. The germline V gene encodes CDR1 SNHLY and CDR2 FYNNEI. CDR3 length: 15 amino acids.